This T cell receptor (beta chain) was captured in a study of OX40 agonist ivuxolimab in advanced cancers. Whole-study results and caveats: The CD4+ and CD8+ T cells in the blood had expanded clonally by week 6 at 0.1 to 3.0 mg/kg.

Using immunoSEQ multiplex PCR, the repertoire was profiled, and TCRdb retains in-frame clones only, with some absent. The table includes fewer than 90,000 clones, around nine tenths detected once. Germline CDR1 SGHTA, CDR2 FQGTGA. V lost 2 bases, J lost 2 bases, and 9 bases lay in between. The length of the CDR3 is 14 residues. A remark on this clone: No antigen is known for it.

Sequenced material: CD4+ or CD8+ T cells sorted from blood, taken in a trial of the OX40 agonist ivuxolimab. The TCR was taken from an adult with an advanced solid tumor such as melanoma, head and neck, liver or kidney cancer. The chain uses TRBV7-3 and TRBJ2-5; D possibly corresponds to TRBD2 (5 bases). The CDR3 region has the DNA TGTGCCAGCAGCTTATCGGGAACTCAAGAGACCCAGTACTTC. It translates to CASSLSGTQETQYF.